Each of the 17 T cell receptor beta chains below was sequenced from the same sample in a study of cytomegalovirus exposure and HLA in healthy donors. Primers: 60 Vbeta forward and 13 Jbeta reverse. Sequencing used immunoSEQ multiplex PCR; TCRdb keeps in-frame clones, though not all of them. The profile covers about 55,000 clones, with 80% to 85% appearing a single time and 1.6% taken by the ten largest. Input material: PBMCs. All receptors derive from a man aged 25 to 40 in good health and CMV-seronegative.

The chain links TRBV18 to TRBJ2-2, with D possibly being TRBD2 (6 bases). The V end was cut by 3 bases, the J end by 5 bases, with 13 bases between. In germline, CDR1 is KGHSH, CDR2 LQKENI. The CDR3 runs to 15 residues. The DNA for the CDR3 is TGTGCCAGCTCACCGGGGGGAGCGGTTACCGGGGAGCTGTTTTTT. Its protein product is CASSPGGAVTGELFF.

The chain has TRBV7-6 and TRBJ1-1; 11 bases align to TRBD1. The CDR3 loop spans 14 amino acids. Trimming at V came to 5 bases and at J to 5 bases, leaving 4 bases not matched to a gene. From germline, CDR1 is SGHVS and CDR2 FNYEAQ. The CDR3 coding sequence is TGTGCCAGCAGCACCGGACAGGGGGCGACTGAAGCTTTCTTT. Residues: CASSTGQGATEAFF.

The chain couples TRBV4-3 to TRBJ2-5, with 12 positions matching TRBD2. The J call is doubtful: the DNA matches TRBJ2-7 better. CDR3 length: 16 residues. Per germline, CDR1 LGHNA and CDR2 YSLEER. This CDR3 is CASSQDRLAGVYEQYF. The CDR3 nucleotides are TGCGCCAGCAGCCAAGACCGACTAGCGGGGGTGTACGAGCAGTACTTC.

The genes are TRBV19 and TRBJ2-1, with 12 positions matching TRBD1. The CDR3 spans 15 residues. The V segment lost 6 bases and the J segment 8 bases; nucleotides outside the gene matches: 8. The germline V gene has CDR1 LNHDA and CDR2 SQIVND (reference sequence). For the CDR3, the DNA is TGTGCCAGTAGCGAAACCGGGACAGGGGGCGATGAGCAGTTCTTC. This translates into CASSETGTGGDEQFF.

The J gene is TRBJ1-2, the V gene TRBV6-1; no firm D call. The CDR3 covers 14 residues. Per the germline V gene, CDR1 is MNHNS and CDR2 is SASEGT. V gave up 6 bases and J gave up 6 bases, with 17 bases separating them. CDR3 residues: CASRLVSGEDGYTF. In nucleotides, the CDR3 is TGTGCCAGCAGATTGGTCAGCGGTGAGGATGGCTACACCTTC.

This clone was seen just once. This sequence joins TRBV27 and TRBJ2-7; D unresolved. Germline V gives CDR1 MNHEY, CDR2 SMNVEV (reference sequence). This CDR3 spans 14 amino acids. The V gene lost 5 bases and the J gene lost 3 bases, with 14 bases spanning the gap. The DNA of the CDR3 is TGTGCCAGCAGTAGAGGTTCCGTCGTCTACGAGCAGTACTTC. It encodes CASSRGSVVYEQYF.

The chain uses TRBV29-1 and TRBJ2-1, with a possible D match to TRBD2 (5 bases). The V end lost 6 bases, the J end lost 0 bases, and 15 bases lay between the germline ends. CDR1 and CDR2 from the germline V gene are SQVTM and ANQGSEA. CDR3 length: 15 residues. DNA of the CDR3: TGCAGCGTCGGATACAGAGGGAGCTCCTACAATGAGCAGTTCTTC. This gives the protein CSVGYRGSSYNEQFF.

CDR3 sequence reads: CASSDTLAANNEQFF. The CDR3, as DNA: TGCGCCAGCAGTGATACACTAGCGGCAAACAATGAGCAGTTCTTC. The rearrangement links TRBV10-1 to TRBJ2-1; 8 positions agree with TRBD2. The length of the CDR3 is 15 residues. The V gene's germline CDR1 is WNHNN and CDR2 SYGVQD (reference sequence). V was pared by 3 bases and J by 5 bases, with 6 bases of the junction left unmatched.

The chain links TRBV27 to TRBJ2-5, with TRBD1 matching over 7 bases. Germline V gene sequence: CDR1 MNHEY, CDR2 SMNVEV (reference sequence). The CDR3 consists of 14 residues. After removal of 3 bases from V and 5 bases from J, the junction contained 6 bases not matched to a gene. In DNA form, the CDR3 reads TGTGCCAGCAGTTTGACAGGGTGGGGTGAGACCCAGTACTTC. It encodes CASSLTGWGETQYF.

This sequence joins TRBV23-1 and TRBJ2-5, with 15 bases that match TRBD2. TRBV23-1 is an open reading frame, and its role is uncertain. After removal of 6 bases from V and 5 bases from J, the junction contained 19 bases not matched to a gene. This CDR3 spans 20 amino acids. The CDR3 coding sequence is TGCGCCAGCAGACCCAAGGTCCCCCAGGGACTAGCGGGAGGAAGGGAGACCCAGTACTTC. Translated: CASRPKVPQGLAGGRETQYF.

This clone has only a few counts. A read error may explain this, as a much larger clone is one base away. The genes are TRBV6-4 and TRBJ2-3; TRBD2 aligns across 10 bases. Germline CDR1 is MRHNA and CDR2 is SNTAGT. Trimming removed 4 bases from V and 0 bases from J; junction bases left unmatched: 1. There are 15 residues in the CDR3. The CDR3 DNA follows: TGTGCCAGCAGTGCACTAGCGGGAAGCACAGATACGCAGTATTTT. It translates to CASSALAGSTDTQYF.

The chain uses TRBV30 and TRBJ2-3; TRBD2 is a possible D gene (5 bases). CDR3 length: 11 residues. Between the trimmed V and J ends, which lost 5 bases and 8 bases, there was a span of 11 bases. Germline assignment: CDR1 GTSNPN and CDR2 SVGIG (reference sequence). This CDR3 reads CAWVLRGTQYF. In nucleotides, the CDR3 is TGTGCCTGGGTACTACGGGGTACGCAGTATTTT. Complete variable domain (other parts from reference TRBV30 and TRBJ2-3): SQTIHQWPATLVQPVGSPLSLECTVEGTSNPNLYWYRQAAGRGLQLLFYSVGIGQISSEVPQNLSASRPQDRQFILSSKKLLLSDSGFYLCAWVLRGTQYFGPGTRLTVL.

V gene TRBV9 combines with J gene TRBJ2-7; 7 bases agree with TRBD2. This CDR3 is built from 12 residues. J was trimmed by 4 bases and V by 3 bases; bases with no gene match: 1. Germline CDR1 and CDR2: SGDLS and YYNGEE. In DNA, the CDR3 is TGTGCCAGCAGCGGGGAGGGGTACGAGCAGTACTTC. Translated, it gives CASSGEGYEQYF.

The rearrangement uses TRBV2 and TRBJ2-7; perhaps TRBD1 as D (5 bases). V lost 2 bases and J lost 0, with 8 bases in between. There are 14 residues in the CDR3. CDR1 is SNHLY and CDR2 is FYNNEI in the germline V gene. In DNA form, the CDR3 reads TGTGCCAGCAGTGAAATGGGGCTCTCCTACGAGCAGTACTTC. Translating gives CASSEMGLSYEQYF.

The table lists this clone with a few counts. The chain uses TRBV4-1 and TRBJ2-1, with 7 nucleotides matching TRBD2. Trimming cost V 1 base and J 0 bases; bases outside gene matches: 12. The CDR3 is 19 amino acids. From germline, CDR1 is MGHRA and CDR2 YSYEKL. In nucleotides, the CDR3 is TGCGCCAGCAGCCAAGGCGCTAGCGGTGGACGAAACTCCTACAATGAGCAGTTCTTC. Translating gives CASSQGASGGRNSYNEQFF.

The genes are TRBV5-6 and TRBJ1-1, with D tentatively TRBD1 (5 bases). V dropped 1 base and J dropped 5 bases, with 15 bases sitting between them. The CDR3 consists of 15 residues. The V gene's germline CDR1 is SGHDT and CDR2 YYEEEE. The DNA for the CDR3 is TGTGCCAGCAGCTTGCGGGGGGGATGGGGTACTGAAGCTTTCTTT. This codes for CASSLRGGWGTEAFF.

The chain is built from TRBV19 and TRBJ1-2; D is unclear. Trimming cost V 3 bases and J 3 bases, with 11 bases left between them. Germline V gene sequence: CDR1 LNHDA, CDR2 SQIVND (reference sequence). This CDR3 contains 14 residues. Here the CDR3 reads CASSIGGSDYGYTF. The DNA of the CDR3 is TGTGCCAGTAGTATCGGCGGATCAGACTATGGCTACACCTTC.